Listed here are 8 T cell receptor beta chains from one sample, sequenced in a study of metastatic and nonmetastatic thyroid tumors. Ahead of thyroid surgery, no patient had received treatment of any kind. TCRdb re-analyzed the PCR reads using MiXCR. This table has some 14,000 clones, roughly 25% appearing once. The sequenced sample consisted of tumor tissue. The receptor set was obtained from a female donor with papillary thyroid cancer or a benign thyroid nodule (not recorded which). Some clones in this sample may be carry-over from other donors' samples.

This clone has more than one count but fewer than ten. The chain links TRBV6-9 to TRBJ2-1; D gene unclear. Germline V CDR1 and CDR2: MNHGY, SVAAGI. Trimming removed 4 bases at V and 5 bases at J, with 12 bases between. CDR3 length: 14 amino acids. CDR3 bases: TGTGCCAGCAGTTGCGGATGTTCGAACAATGAGCAGTTCTTC. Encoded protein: CASSCGCSNNEQFF.

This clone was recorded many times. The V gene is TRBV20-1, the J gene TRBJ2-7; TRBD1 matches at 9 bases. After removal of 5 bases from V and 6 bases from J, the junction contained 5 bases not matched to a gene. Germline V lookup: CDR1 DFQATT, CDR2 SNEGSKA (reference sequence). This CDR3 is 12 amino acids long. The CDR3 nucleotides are TGCAGTGCTGGACAGGGGCTTGGCGAGCAGTACTTC. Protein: CSAGQGLGEQYF.

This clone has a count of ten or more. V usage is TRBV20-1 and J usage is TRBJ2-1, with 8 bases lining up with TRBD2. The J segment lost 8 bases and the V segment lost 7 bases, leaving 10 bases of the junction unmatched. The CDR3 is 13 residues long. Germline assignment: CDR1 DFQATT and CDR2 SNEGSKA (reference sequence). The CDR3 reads CSGIAGYLYEQFF. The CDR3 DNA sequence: TGCAGTGGGATAGCGGGGTATCTCTATGAGCAGTTCTTC.

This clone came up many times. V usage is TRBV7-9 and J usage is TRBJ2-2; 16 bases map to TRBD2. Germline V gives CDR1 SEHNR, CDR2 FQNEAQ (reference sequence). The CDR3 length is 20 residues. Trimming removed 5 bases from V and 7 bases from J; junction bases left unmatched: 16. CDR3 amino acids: CASSGTGTSGRAGGIGELFF. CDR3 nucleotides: TGTGCCAGCAGCGGGACCGGGACTAGCGGGAGGGCCGGGGGCATCGGGGAGCTGTTTTTT.

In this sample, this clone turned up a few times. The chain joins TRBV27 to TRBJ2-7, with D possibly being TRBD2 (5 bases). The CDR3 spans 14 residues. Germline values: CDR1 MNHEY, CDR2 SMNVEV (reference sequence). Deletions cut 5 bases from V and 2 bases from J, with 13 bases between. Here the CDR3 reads CASSPLRVPYEQYF. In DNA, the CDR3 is TGTGCCAGCAGTCCACTGCGGGTTCCCTACGAGCAGTACTTC.

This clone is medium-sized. CDR3 in DNA: TGCAGTGCTAGAGCCGCTAGCGGGAGGTGGGACAATGAGCAGTTCTTC. As protein: CSARAASGRWDNEQFF. This rearrangement joins TRBV20-1 to TRBJ2-1; 11 bases are a match to TRBD2. CDR3 length equals 16 residues. Germline values: CDR1 DFQATT, CDR2 SNEGSKA (reference sequence). Trimming cost V 1 base and J 5 bases; bases outside gene matches: 7.

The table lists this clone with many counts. The CDR3 nucleotides are TGTGCCAGCTCACCGGTAGGGACAGGGGGCACAGATACGCAGTATTTT. As protein: CASSPVGTGGTDTQYF. The chain carries TRBV18 and TRBJ2-3, with 10 bases aligning to TRBD1. Trimming took 3 bases from V and 1 from J; bases not matched to a gene: 4. The CDR3 totals 16 residues. The germline V gene encodes CDR1 KGHSH and CDR2 LQKENI.

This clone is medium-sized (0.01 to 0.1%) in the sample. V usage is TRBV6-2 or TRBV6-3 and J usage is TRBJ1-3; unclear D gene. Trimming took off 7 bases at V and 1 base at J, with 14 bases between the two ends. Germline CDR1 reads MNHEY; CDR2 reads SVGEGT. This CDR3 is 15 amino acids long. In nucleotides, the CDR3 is TGTGCCAGCAAGGATAGCAGATCTTCTGGAAACACCATATATTTT. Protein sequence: CASKDSRSSGNTIYF.